Listed below are T cell receptor beta chains from one sample, sequenced in a study of regulatory T cells in long-lasting Graves disease. TCRdb reprocessed the multiplex PCR reads via MiXCR and lists one record per CDR3 protein. The top ten hold 25% to 30% of the sample, which has 300,000 to 400,000 distinct CDR3 sequences, roughly 17% seen once. These data also formed part of another study, on T cells in Graves' hyperthyroidism and ophthalmopathy.

Sequenced here: peripheral blood mononuclear cells (PBMCs), sampled at new diagnosis, from a patient treated with antithyroid drugs. The receptors derive from a man in his forties with Graves disease. Each CDR3 is given with its conserved first and last residue. The D gene is left open where the match is weak. Clone size, where shown, is once, few, many, or a class for clones that have expanded.

D gene: TRBD1
J gene: TRBJ1-6
clone size: .
V gene: TRBV5-5
CDR3 DNA: TGTGCCAGCAGCTTGTACGGGACAGACTATAATTCACCCCTCCACTTT
CDR3 protein: CASSLYGTDYNSPLHF

D gene: .
J gene: TRBJ2-7
clone size: many
V gene: TRBV7-2
CDR3 DNA: TGTGCCAGCAGGTTAGGGGGAGTTGCCTACGAGCAGTACTTC
CDR3 protein: CASRLGGVAYEQYF

D gene: .
J gene: TRBJ1-5
clone size: .
V gene: TRBV4-2
CDR3 DNA: TGTGCCAGCAGCCAAGATCGAGGAGGACAGCTTAGCAATCAGCCCCAGCATTTT
CDR3 protein: CASSQDRGGQLSNQPQHF

D gene: .
J gene: TRBJ1-5
clone size: few
V gene: TRBV29-1
CDR3 DNA: TGCAGCGTTGTCGGGGGAGATAGCAATCAGCCCCAGCATTTT
CDR3 protein: CSVVGGDSNQPQHF

D gene: .
J gene: TRBJ1-6
clone size: few
V gene: TRBV16
CDR3 DNA: TGTGCCAGCAGCCAATTTCGGGCAGGGTCGAATTCACCCCTCCACTTT
CDR3 protein: CASSQFRAGSNSPLHF

D gene: TRBD2
J gene: TRBJ2-5
clone size: .
V gene: TRBV4-1
CDR3 DNA: TGCGCCAGCAGCCGAAGAGTACGGGGGGGCGAACAAGAGACCCAGTACTTC
CDR3 protein: CASSRRVRGGEQETQYF

D gene: .
J gene: TRBJ1-1
clone size: many
V gene: TRBV29-1
CDR3 DNA: TGCAGCGTTGAAGATCTAAACACGATGAACACTGAAGCTTTCTTT
CDR3 protein: CSVEDLNTMNTEAFF

D gene: .
J gene: TRBJ2-3
clone size: few
V gene: TRBV7-9
CDR3 DNA: TGTGCCAGCAGCTTAGTGTTGGGGACTAGCACAGATACGCAGTATTTT
CDR3 protein: CASSLVLGTSTDTQYF

D gene: .
J gene: TRBJ2-5
clone size: few
V gene: TRBV5-1
CDR3 DNA: TGCGCCAGCAGCCCGTGGCGGGTTTATGGAGAGACCCAGTACTTC
CDR3 protein: CASSPWRVYGETQYF

D gene: .
J gene: TRBJ1-3
clone size: .
V gene: TRBV10-3
CDR3 DNA: TGTGCCATCAGCGTACCACCCGCTGGAAACACCATATATTTT
CDR3 protein: CAISVPPAGNTIYF

D gene: .
J gene: TRBJ2-1
clone size: few
V gene: TRBV4-3
CDR3 DNA: TGCGCCAGCAGCCAAGATGAGGGGACTGAGCAGTTCTTC
CDR3 protein: CASSQDEGTEQFF

D gene: .
J gene: TRBJ2-3
clone size: .
V gene: TRBV12-3/TRBV12-4
CDR3 DNA: TGTGCCAGCAGTTTGGTGGGGGCAGGGGATACGCAGTATTTT
CDR3 protein: CASSLVGAGDTQYF

D gene: TRBD1
J gene: TRBJ2-3
clone size: .
V gene: TRBV28
CDR3 DNA: TGTGCCACCACGGGACAGGGTAGCACAGATACGCAGTATTTT
CDR3 protein: CATTGQGSTDTQYF

D gene: .
J gene: TRBJ1-6
clone size: many
V gene: TRBV2
CDR3 DNA: TGTGCCAGCAGTGGAGATGGGCAGGGTAGAGCCCTCCACTTT
CDR3 protein: CASSGDGQGRALHF

D gene: .
J gene: TRBJ2-5
clone size: many
V gene: TRBV2
CDR3 DNA: TGTGCCAGCAGTGGCCCCAGGGGGGGAGAGACCCAGTACTTC
CDR3 protein: CASSGPRGGETQYF